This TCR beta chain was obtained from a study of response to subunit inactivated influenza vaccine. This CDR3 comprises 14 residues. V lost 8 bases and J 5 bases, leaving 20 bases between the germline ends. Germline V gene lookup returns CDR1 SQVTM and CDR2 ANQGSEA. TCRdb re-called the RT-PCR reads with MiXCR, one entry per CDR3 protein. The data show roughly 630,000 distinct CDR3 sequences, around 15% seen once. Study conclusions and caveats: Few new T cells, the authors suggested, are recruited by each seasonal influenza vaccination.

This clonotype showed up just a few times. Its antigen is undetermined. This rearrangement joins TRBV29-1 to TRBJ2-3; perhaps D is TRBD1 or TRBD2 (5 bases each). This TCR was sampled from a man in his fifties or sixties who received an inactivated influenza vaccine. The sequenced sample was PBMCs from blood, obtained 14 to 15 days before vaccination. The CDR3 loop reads CSITGTDLIDTQYF. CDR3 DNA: TGCAGCATCACCGGGACGGACCTTATAGATACGCAGTATTTT.